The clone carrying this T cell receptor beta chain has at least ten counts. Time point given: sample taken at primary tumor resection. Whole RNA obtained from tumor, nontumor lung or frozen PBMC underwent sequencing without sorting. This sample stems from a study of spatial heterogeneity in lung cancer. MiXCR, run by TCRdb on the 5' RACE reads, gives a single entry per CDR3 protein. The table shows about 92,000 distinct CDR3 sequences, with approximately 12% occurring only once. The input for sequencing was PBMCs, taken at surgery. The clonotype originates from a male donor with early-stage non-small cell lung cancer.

The CDR3 DNA sequence: TGCGCCAGCAGCTTGGAGGGGCCAGGAGCCAAAAACATTCAGTACTTC. As protein: CASSLEGPGAKNIQYF. J is TRBJ2-4 and V is TRBV5-1; a weak D match, TRBD1 (5 bases). There are 16 residues in the CDR3. V lost 0 bases, J lost 0 bases, and 10 bases lay in between. In germline, CDR1 is SGHRS, CDR2 YFSETQ.